The clone carrying this TCR beta chain was counted many times. One entry per CDR3 protein, called by TCRdb with MiXCR from the PCR reads. The sample includes 250,000 to 350,000 distinct CDR3 sequences, about a fifth of them seen just once. Naive CD8 T cells were FACS-sorted by CD8+CD4-CCR7+CD45RA+ markers. The data were taken from a study of molecular identifiers for immune sequencing clone quantification. V trimming: 5 bases; J trimming: 5 bases; junction bases outside the gene matches: 20. Germline CDR1 and CDR2: SEHNR and FQNEAQ (reference sequence). This CDR3 comprises 19 residues. J is TRBJ2-7 and V is TRBV7-9; 11 bases line up with TRBD2. The sample taken for sequencing was naive CD8+ T cells from blood, with Jurkat cell RNA spiked in. Subset here: FACS-sorted CD8+CD4-CCR7+CD45RA+ naive T cells. This TCR derives from a human donor in good health. Some libraries in this study had Jurkat cell RNA spiked in. The CDR3 DNA reads as TGTGCCAGCAGCCCTAACATAGGAGCCCGGCGGGGACTAGCGGACGAGCAGTACTTC. It is translated as CASSPNIGARRGLADEQYF.